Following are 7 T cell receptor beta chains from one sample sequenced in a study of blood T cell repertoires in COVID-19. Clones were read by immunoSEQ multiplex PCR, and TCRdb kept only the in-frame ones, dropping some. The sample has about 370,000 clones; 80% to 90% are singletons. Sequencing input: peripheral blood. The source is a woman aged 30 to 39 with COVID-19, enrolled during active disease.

The CDR3 here is CASSYASGPYEQYF. Here the CDR3 DNA reads TGTGCCAGCAGTTATGCTAGCGGGCCCTACGAGCAGTACTTC. The chain carries TRBV6-2 or TRBV6-3 and TRBJ2-7, with 8 bases fitting TRBD2. Germline V gene sequence: CDR1 MNHEY, CDR2 SVGEGT. The CDR3 contains 14 residues. Unmatched junction bases numbered 3, after V lost 3 bases and J lost 2 bases.

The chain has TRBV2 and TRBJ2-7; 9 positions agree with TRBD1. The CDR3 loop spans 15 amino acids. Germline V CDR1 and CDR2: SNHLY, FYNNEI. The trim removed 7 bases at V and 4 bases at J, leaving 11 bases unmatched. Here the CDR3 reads CASIPTGTGSYEQYF. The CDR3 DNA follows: TGTGCCAGCATCCCTACCGGGACAGGGTCGTACGAGCAGTACTTC.

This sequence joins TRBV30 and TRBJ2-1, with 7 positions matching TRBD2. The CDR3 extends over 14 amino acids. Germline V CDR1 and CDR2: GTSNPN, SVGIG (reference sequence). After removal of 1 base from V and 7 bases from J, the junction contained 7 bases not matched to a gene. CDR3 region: CAWSGGLYLNEQFF. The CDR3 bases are TGTGCCTGGAGTGGGGGACTATATCTAAATGAGCAGTTCTTC.

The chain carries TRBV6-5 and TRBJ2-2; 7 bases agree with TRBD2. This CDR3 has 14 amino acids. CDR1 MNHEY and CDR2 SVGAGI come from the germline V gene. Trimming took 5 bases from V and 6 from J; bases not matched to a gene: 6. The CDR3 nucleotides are TGTGCCAGCAGTCTCGGACTAGTCGCCGGGGAGCTGTTTTTT. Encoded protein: CASSLGLVAGELFF.

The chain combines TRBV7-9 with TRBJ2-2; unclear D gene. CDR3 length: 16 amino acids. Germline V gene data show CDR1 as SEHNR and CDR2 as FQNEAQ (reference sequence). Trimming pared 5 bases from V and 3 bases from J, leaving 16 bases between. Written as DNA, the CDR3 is TGTGCCAGCAGCCCCCCATGGGCAGAGTACACCGGGGAGCTGTTTTTT. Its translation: CASSPPWAEYTGELFF.

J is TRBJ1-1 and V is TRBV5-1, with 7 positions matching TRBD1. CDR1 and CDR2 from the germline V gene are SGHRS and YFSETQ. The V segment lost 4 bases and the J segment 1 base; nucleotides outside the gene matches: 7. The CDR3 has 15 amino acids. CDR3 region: CASSPVAGGNTEAFF. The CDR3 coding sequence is TGCGCCAGCAGCCCGGTCGCAGGGGGGAACACTGAAGCTTTCTTT.

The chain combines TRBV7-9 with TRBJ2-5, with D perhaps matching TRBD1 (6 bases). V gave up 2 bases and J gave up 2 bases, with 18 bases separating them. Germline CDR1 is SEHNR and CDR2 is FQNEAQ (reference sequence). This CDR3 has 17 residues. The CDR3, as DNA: TGTGCCAGCAGCTTATCATCCCCGTCAGGGGCTCAAGAGACCCAGTACTTC. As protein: CASSLSSPSGAQETQYF.